The clone carrying this T cell receptor beta chain was seen just once. What it binds is unknown. Focal radiation and CTLA-4 blockade (ipilimumab) were tested in chemo-refractory metastatic non-small-cell lung cancer patients. This sample was included in a study of radiotherapy plus CTLA-4 blockade in lung cancer. General study results and limits: In blood, early T cell clone dynamics reportedly predicted response best, together with interferon-beta. Researchers report tumor-derived TCR clones expanding in blood after radiotherapy plus ipilimumab.

The CDR3 covers 16 residues. From germline, CDR1 is SGHNT and CDR2 YENEEA. J gave up 1 base and V 4 bases, and 8 bases lay outside the gene matches. The data were produced by immunoSEQ multiplex PCR, yet TCRdb's version contains in-frame clones alone and is incomplete. The table shows around 45,000 clones, with approximately 79% occurring only once. Sequenced here: peripheral blood, sampled from a patient treated with radiotherapy plus ipilimumab. This chain uses TRBV11-3 with TRBJ1-1, with TRBD1 matching 8 bases. The receptor comes from a human donor with non-small cell lung cancer who had stable disease on radiotherapy plus ipilimumab. This CDR3 is CASSWDRTISNTEAFF. The CDR3, as DNA: TGTGCCAGCAGCTGGGACAGGACAATTTCGAACACTGAAGCTTTCTTT.